Shown below are 6 T cell receptor beta chains from a single sample sequenced in a study of technical replicates of blood from a few donors (dated by TCRdb to the late 2010s). The library came from the immunoSEQ multiplex PCR assay. TCRdb took over this immuneACCESS table, retaining in-frame rearrangements with V and J assigned. Such tables are incomplete; in checked studies, under half of the missing clones stem from an unresolved V gene, and the remainder is unexplained. The sample records over 85,000 clones, 96% of which are singletons. Less than 0.45% of the sample is held by the ten biggest clonotypes. Sequenced input: T cells isolated from PBMCs. Receptors originate from a human donor in good health.

Concerning this clone: Distinct nucleotide sequences in the sample also encode this CDR3. The CDR3 DNA reads as TGTGCCAGCAGCCGAAGCGAGGGGGCGATTTTCACCGGGGAGCTGTTTTTT. Translation gives CASSRSEGAIFTGELFF. The rearrangement links TRBV13 to TRBJ2-2; 7 bases align to TRBD1. Trimming removed 5 bases from V and 4 bases from J; junction bases left unmatched: 13. The CDR3 spans 17 residues. Germline-derived CDR1 and CDR2 are PRHDT and FYEKMQ (reference sequence).

This sequence joins TRBV12-5 and TRBJ1-2; the match to TRBD1 covers 7 bases. Per germline, CDR1 LGHNT and CDR2 FRNRAP. V gave up 3 bases and J gave up 7 bases; unmatched junction bases: 5. The CDR3 consists of 13 residues. The CDR3 coding sequence is TGTGCTAGTGGTTTCGAGGGGGCCTTTGGCTACACCTTC. This sequence encodes CASGFEGAFGYTF.

The rearrangement links TRBV5-1 to TRBJ2-7; 10 nucleotides line up with TRBD1. The junction had 2 bases not matched to a gene; V was cut back by 2 bases and J by 0 bases. CDR3 length: 15 residues. Germline CDR1 and CDR2: SGHRS and YFSETQ. CDR3 sequence reads: CASSFRTGGSYEQYF. The CDR3 DNA reads as TGCGCCAGCAGCTTTAGGACAGGGGGCTCCTACGAGCAGTACTTC.

This chain uses TRBV27 with TRBJ2-7, with TRBD1 matching 7 bases. The V gene's germline CDR1 is MNHEY and CDR2 SMNVEV (reference sequence). J lost 3 bases, V lost 4 bases, and 12 bases had no gene match. The CDR3 is 16 residues long. CDR3 nucleotide sequence: TGTGCCAGCAGTTGGTCCAGGGGGATTCTCCACTACGAGCAGTACTTC. As protein: CASSWSRGILHYEQYF.

As for this clone: Other DNA sequences in this specimen translate into the identical CDR3. CDR3: CASSLGQVYNEQFF. For the CDR3, the DNA is TGCGCCAGCAGCTTAGGACAGGTTTACAATGAGCAGTTCTTC. The chain employs TRBV5-1 and TRBJ2-1, with 7 bases lining up with TRBD1. CDR3 length equals 14 residues. Germline V gene data show CDR1 as SGHRS and CDR2 as YFSETQ. The V segment lost 2 bases and the J segment 4 bases; nucleotides outside the gene matches: 3.

The chain recombines TRBV23-1 with TRBJ1-3; D is uncertain. TRBV23-1 is labeled an ORF, and its function is uncertain. CDR3 size: 15 residues. With 4 bases removed from V and 0 bases from J, the gap between germline ends came to 10 bases. CDR3: CASSLAACSGNTIYF. The CDR3 DNA follows: TGCGCCAGCAGTCTAGCGGCCTGCTCTGGAAACACCATATATTTT.